A selection of T cell receptor beta chains follows, all from one sample in a study of cytomegalovirus exposure and HLA in healthy donors. Data came from immunoSEQ multiplex PCR; TCRdb stores just in-frame clones and leaves some out. The repertoire consists of roughly 180,000 clones, with under 80% occurring once and the leading ten covering roughly an eighth. The specimen was PBMCs. The receptors derive from a woman in her fifties or sixties in good health and CMV-seropositive. Each CDR3 is given with its conserved first and last residue. Fields, in order: V gene, J gene, D gene, clone size, CDR3 protein, CDR3 DNA. D genes are given only for firm matches. Size values are once, few and many counts, or a class for expanded clones, and some rows have none.

TRBV6-1,TRBJ1-3,.,.,CASSEVPLGRAGGNTIYF,TGTGCCAGCAGTGAGGTACCCCTGGGCCGGGCGGGCGGAAACACCATATATTTT
TRBV19,TRBJ2-3,TRBD2,few,CASSIPRFLAGGHSDTQYF,TGTGCCAGTAGTATCCCCAGGTTCTTAGCGGGGGGGCATTCAGATACGCAGTATTTT
TRBV4-1,TRBJ1-3,.,.,CASSLYVESGNTIYF,TGCGCCAGCAGCTTATATGTGGAGTCTGGAAACACCATATATTTT
TRBV11-3,TRBJ2-3,.,.,CASSPTLSRGDTQYF,TGTGCCAGCAGCCCGACCCTCTCCCGAGGGGATACGCAGTATTTT
TRBV5-1,TRBJ2-1,TRBD2,.,CASSFSGGEAGEQFF,TGCGCCAGCAGCTTTAGCGGGGGGGAGGCGGGTGAGCAGTTCTTC
TRBV7-8,TRBJ2-3,.,.,CASSYTTDTQYF,TGTGCCAGCAGCTACACCACAGATACGCAGTATTTT
TRBV2,TRBJ2-3,.,.,CASIDAQLTDTQYF,TGTGCCAGCATCGATGCGCAACTCACAGATACGCAGTATTTT
TRBV6-5,TRBJ1-2,.,few,CASSYGPGDYGYTF,TGTGCCAGCAGTTACGGGCCCGGGGACTATGGCTACACCTTC
TRBV9,TRBJ1-1,.,.,CASSVSTAGLNTEAFF,TGTGCCAGCAGCGTATCGACTGCTGGGTTGAACACTGAAGCTTTCTTT
TRBV14,TRBJ1-5,TRBD1,few,CASSQERVWGQGSAYRNQPQHF,TGTGCCAGCAGCCAAGAGCGAGTATGGGGACAGGGGTCGGCATATCGCAATCAGCCCCAGCATTTT
TRBV2,TRBJ2-3,.,.,CASSADTQYF,TGTGCCAGCAGTGCTGATACGCAGTATTTT
TRBV6-5,TRBJ2-2,TRBD2,.,CASRTSGTGELFF,TGTGCCAGCAGGACTAGCGGTACCGGGGAGCTGTTTTTT
TRBV6-7,TRBJ2-7,.,.,CASSYLALQNLSSYEQYF,TGTGCCAGCAGTTACCTAGCGCTTCAAAACTTGTCGTCCTACGAGCAGTACTTC
TRBV11-2,TRBJ2-2,TRBD1,few,CASSLSAGGTGELFF,TGTGCCAGCAGCTTAAGTGCAGGGGGCACCGGGGAGCTGTTTTTT
TRBV5-1,TRBJ1-4,TRBD1,.,CASSDRDRGNEKLFF,TGCGCCAGCAGCGACCGGGACAGGGGAAATGAAAAACTGTTTTTT
TRBV9,TRBJ2-5,TRBD1,.,CASSTRTGRETQYF,TGTGCCAGCAGCACCCGGACAGGCCGAGAGACCCAGTACTTC
TRBV28,TRBJ2-1,.,.,CASLSAPGTSSPFEQFF,TGTGCCAGCCTCAGTGCACCGGGAACATCCTCCCCCTTTGAGCAGTTCTTC
TRBV6-1,TRBJ1-5,TRBD1,.,CASSVTGGNQPQHF,TGTGCCAGCAGTGTTACAGGGGGCAATCAGCCCCAGCATTTT
TRBV9,TRBJ1-1,.,.,CASSPRLTAGRNTEAFF,TGTGCCAGCAGCCCCCGACTAACGGCGGGAAGGAACACTGAAGCTTTCTTT
TRBV2,TRBJ1-5,TRBD1,.,CASSARQGGSNQPQHF,TGTGCCAGCAGCGCCCGACAGGGTGGGAGCAATCAGCCCCAGCATTTT
TRBV11-2,TRBJ2-7,.,.,CASSDREQWYLGQYF,TGTGCCAGCAGCGACCGGGAACAGTGGTACCTCGGGCAGTACTTC
TRBV10-3,TRBJ2-7,.,.,CAIRRDYEQYF,TGTGCCATCAGAAGAGACTACGAGCAGTACTTC